The 5 T cell receptor beta chains below come from one sample, sequenced in a study of blood T cells in healthy people across ages. For the second PCR, which ran for 7 to 11 cycles, a sample-barcoded 5' primer and a J-beta primer mix were used. One entry per CDR3 protein, called by TCRdb with MiXCR from the 5' RACE reads. The sample yields some 1.7 million distinct CDR3 sequences, over 25% seen once. Material for sequencing was blood. These receptors originate from a woman in her 30s in good health.

This clonotype was observed a handful of times. The chain employs TRBV12-3 or TRBV12-4 and TRBJ2-7; possibly TRBD2 for D (6 bases). The CDR3 sequence is 18 residues long. The V and J ends lost 5 bases and 0 bases respectively, with 23 bases between them. The CDR3 nucleotides read TGTGCCAGCAGTCCTCCCAAGGCGGGGCAGCGAAGCTCCTACGAGCAGTACTTC. As protein: CASSPPKAGQRSSYEQYF.

The J gene is TRBJ2-1, the V gene TRBV7-9; TRBD2 agrees at 13 bases. The CDR3 extends over 19 amino acids. Germline V gene data show CDR1 as SEHNR and CDR2 as FQNEAQ (reference sequence). V shed 2 bases and J 0 bases; nucleotides not matched to a gene: 7. Here the CDR3 reads CASSLRGLAGRSSYNEQFF. Written as DNA, the CDR3 is TGTGCCAGCAGCTTAAGGGGACTAGCGGGGAGGAGCTCCTACAATGAGCAGTTCTTC.

The chain combines TRBV7-9 with TRBJ1-1; D is ambiguous. Germline lookup yields CDR1 SEHNR and CDR2 FQNEAQ (reference sequence). There are 13 residues in the CDR3. Deletions cut 4 bases from V and 4 bases from J, with 10 bases between. The CDR3 nucleotides are TGTGCCAGCAGCTCCCCAGTCTGCACTGAAGCTTTCTTT. Translating it yields CASSSPVCTEAFF.

V and J are TRBV15 and TRBJ2-3; 9 bases map to TRBD2. With V trimmed by 6 bases and J by 2 bases, 6 bases remained unmatched. The CDR3 runs 15 residues. The V gene's germline CDR1 is LNHNV and CDR2 YYDKDF (reference sequence). Written as DNA, the CDR3 is TGTGCCACCAGAGGCGGGGGGGCCTACACAGATACGCAGTATTTT. Protein: CATRGGGAYTDTQYF.

A remark on this clonotype: Sequence at one end of the junction differs from germline and may be a read error. This chain connects TRBV5-1 to TRBJ2-3; 11 positions match TRBD2. The V gene's germline CDR1 is SGHRS and CDR2 YFSETQ. The CDR3 loop spans 16 amino acids. The CDR3 is CASSFSSGRRTDMQYF. CDR3 sequence (DNA): TGCGCCAGCAGCTTCTCTAGCGGGAGGAGAACAGATATGCAGTATTTT.